This T cell receptor beta chain was recovered during a study of CD8 T cells in ankylosing spondylitis. Study conclusions and caveats: Some of these motif variants have turned up before, in reports on reactive arthritis synovial fluid and blood. Blood of patients with ankylosing spondylitis appeared to be characterized by a TCR beta motif of eight highly homologous variants. Disease-linked clones reportedly concentrated significantly in matched ankylosing spondylitis synovial fluid.

As the method for making TCR beta libraries, quantitative 5'-RACE with molecular barcodes was used. TCRdb analysed the 5' RACE reads with MiXCR anew, one entry per CDR3 protein. The sample yields roughly 150,000 distinct CDR3 sequences, 25% to 35% seen once. This clonotype occurred many times. Its antigen is unidentified. The germline CDR1 and CDR2 sequences are SGHTA and FQGNSA. The CDR3 runs 14 residues. Trimming removed 1 base from V and 8 bases from J, with 11 bases in between. J is TRBJ2-2 and V is TRBV7-2; no reliable D call. Sample: synovial fluid, either unsorted or a sorted T cell fraction (not recorded which). The TCR comes from a male donor with ankylosing spondylitis. The CDR3 reads CASSLEREEGELFF. The CDR3 coding sequence is TGTGCCAGCAGCTTAGAACGCGAGGAGGGGGAGCTGTTTTTT.